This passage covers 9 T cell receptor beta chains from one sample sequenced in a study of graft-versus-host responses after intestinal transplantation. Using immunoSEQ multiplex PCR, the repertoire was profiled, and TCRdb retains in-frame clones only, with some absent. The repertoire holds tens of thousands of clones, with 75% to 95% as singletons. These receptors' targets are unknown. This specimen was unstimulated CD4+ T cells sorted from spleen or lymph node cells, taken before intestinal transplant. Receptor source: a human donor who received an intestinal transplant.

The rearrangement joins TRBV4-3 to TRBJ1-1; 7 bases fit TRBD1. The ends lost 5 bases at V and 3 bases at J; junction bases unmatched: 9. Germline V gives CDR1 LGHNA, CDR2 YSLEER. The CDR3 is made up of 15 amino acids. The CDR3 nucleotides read TGCGCCAGCAGCTCGAACTCAGGGGGGCACACTGAAGCTTTCTTT. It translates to CASSSNSGGHTEAFF.

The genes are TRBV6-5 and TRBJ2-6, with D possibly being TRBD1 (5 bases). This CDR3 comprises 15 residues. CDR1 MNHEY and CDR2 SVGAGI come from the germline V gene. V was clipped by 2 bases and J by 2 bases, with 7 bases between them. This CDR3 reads CASSYVGAGANVLTF. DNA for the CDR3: TGTGCCAGCAGTTACGTAGGGGCTGGGGCCAACGTCCTGACTTTC.

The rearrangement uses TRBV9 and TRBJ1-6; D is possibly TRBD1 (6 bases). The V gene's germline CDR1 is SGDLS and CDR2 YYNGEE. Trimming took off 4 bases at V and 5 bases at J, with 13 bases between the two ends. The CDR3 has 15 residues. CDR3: CASSPRDNNNSPLHF. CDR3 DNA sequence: TGTGCCAGCAGCCCCCGGGACAACAATAATTCACCCCTCCACTTT.

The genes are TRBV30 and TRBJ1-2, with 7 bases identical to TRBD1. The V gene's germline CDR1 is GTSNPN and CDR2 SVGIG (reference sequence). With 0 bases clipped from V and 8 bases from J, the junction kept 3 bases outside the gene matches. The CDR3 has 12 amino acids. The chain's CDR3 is CAWSVRGGGYTF. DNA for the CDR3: TGTGCCTGGAGTGTACGAGGGGGCGGCTACACCTTC.

The CDR3 DNA reads as TGTGCCAGCAGCCAGGGCACAGATACGCAGTATTTT. Its protein product is CASSQGTDTQYF. The chain recombines TRBV21-1 with TRBJ2-3; the D call of TRBD1 is as the table states it, not checked on the DNA. TRBV21-1 is reported as a pseudogene. The CDR3 extends over 12 amino acids.

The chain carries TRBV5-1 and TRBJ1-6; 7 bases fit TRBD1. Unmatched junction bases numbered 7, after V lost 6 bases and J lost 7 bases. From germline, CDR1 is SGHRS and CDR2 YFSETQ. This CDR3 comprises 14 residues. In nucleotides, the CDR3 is TGCGCCAGCAACCCGACAGGGCCGAATTCACCCCTCCACTTT. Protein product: CASNPTGPNSPLHF.

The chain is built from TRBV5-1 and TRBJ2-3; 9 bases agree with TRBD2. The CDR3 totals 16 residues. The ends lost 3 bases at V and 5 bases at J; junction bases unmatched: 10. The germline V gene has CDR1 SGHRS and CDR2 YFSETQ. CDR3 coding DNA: TGCGCCAGCAGCTCCCTTTCTAGCGGGGTGTTAGATACGCAGTATTTT. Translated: CASSSLSSGVLDTQYF.

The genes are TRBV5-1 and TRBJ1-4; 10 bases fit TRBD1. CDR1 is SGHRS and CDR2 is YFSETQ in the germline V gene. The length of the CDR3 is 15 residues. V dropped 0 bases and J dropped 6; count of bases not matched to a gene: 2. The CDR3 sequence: CASSLAGTGDEKLFF. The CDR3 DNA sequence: TGCGCCAGCAGCTTGGCCGGGACAGGGGATGAAAAACTGTTTTTT.

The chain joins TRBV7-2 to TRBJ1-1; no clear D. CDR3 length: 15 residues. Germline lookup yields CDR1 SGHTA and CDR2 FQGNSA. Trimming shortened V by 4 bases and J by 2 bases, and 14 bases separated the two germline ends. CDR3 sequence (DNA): TGTGCCAGCAGCTCGACAAAAGGTGGAAACACTGAAGCTTTCTTT. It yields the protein CASSSTKGGNTEAFF. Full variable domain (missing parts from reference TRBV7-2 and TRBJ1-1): GAGVSQSPSNKVTEKGKDVELRCDPISGHTALYWYRQSLGQGLEFLIYFQGNSAPDKSGLPSDRFSAERTGGSVSTLTIQRTQQEDSAVYLCASSSTKGGNTEAFFGQGTRLTVV.